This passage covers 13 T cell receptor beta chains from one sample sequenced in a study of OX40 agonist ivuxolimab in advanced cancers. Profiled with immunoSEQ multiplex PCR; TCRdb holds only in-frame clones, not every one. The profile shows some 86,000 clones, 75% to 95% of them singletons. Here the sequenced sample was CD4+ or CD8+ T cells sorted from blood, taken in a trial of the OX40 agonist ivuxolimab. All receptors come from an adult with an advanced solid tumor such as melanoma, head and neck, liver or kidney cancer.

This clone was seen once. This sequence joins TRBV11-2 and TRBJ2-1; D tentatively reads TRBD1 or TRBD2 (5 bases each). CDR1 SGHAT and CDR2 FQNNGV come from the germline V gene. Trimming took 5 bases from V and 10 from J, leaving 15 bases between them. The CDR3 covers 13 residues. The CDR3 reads CASSGPGAREQFF. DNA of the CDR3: TGTGCCAGCAGCGGCCCCGGGGCTCGGGAGCAGTTCTTC.

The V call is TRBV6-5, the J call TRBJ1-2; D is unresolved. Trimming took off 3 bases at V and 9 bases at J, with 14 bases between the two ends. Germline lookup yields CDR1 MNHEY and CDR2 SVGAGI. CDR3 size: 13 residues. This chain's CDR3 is CASSYGPEARYTF. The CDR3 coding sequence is TGTGCCAGCAGTTATGGGCCCGAGGCCCGCTACACCTTC.

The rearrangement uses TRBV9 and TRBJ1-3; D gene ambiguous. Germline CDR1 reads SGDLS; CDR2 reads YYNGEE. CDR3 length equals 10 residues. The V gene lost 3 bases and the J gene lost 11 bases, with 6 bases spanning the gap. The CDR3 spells CASSGASIYF. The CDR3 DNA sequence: TGTGCCAGCAGCGGCGCCTCCATATATTTT.

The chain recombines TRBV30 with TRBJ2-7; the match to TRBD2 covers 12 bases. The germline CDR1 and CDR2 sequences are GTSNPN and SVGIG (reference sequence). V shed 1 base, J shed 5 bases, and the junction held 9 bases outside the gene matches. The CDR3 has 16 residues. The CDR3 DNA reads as TGTGCCTGGAGTGCGAGGACTAGCGGGACTTTAGACGAGCAGTACTTC. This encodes CAWSARTSGTLDEQYF.

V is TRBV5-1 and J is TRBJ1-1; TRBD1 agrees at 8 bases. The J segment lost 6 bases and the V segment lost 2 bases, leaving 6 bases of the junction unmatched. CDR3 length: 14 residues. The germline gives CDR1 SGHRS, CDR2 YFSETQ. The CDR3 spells CASSLGQGRSEAFF. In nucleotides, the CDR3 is TGCGCCAGCAGCTTAGGACAGGGTCGGTCTGAAGCTTTCTTT.

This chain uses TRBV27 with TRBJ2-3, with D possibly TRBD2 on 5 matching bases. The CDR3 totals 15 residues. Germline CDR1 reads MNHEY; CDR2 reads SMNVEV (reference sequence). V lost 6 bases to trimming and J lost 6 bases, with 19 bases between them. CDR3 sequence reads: CASRTIRLRGDTQYF. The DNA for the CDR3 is TGTGCCAGCAGAACCATTCGGCTTAGAGGGGATACGCAGTATTTT.

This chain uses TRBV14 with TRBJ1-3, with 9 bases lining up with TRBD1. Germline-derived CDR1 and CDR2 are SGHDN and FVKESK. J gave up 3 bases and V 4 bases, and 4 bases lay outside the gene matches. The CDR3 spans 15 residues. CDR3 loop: CASSPQGARGNTIYF. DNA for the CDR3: TGTGCCAGCAGCCCACAGGGGGCGCGTGGAAACACCATATATTTT.

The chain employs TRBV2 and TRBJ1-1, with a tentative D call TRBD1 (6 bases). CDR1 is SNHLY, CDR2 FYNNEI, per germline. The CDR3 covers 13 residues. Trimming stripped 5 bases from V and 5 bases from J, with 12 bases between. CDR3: CASSWTGATEAFF. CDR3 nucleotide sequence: TGTGCCAGCAGTTGGACGGGGGCAACTGAAGCTTTCTTT.

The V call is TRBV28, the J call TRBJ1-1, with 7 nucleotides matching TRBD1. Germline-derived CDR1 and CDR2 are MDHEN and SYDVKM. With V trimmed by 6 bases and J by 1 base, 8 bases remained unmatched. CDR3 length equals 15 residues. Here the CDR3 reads CASSWTGKTNTEAFF. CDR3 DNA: TGTGCCAGCAGCTGGACAGGTAAAACGAACACTGAAGCTTTCTTT.

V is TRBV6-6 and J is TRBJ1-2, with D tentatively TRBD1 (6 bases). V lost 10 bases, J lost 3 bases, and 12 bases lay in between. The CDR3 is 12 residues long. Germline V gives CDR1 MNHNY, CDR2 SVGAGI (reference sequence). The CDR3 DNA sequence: TGTGCCACCGGGGGGCCTGACTATGGCTACACCTTC. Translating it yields CATGGPDYGYTF.

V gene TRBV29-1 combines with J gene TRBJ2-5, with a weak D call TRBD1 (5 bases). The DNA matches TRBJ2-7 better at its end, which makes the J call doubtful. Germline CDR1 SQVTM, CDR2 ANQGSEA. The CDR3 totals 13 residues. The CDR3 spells CSVEGTTSYEQYF. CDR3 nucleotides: TGCAGCGTTGAAGGGACAACCTCCTACGAGCAGTACTTC.

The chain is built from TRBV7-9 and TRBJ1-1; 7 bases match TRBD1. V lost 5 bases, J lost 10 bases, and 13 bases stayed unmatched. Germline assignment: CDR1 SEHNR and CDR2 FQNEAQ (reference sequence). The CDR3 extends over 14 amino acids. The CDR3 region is CASSIDRVDTRAFF. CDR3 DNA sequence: TGTGCCAGCAGCATTGACAGGGTCGACACTCGAGCTTTCTTT.

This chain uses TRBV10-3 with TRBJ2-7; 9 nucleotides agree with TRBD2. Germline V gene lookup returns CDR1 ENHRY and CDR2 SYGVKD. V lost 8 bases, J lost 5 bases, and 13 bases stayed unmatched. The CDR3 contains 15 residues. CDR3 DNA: TGTGCCATCGGGGACATAGCGGGAGAGGGTAACGAGCAGTACTTC. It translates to CAIGDIAGEGNEQYF.